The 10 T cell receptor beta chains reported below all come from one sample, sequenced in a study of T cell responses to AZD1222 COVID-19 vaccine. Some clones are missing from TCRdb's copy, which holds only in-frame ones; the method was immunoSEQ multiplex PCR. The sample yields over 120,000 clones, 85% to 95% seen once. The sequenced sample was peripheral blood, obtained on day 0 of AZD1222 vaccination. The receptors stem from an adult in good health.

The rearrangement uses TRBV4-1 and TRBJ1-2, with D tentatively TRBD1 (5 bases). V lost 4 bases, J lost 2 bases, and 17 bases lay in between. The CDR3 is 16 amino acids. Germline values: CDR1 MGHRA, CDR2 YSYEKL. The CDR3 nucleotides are TGCGCCAGCAGCCTCCCTGGGGCGGCACAGAACTATGGCTACACCTTC. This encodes CASSLPGAAQNYGYTF.

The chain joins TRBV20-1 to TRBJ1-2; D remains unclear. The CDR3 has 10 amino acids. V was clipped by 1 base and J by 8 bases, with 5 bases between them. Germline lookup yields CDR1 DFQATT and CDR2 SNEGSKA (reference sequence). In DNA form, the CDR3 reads TGCAGTGCTAGAGCCGAGGGCTACACCTTC. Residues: CSARAEGYTF.

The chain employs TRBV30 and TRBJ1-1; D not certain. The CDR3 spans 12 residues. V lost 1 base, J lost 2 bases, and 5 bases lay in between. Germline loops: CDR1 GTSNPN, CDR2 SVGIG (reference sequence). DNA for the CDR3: TGTGCCTGGAGTGATGGTAACACTGAAGCTTTCTTT. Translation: CAWSDGNTEAFF. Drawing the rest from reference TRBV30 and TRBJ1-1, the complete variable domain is SQTIHQWPATLVQPVGSPLSLECTVEGTSNPNLYWYRQAAGRGLQLLFYSVGIGQISSEVPQNLSASRPQDRQFILSSKKLLLSDSGFYLCAWSDGNTEAFFGQGTRLTVV.

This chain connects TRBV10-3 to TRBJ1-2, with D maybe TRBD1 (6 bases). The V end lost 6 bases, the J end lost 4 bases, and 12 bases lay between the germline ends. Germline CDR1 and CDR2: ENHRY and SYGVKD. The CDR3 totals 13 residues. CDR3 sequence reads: CAISAGTFYGYTF. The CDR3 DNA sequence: TGTGCCATCAGCGCCGGGACATTCTATGGCTACACCTTC.

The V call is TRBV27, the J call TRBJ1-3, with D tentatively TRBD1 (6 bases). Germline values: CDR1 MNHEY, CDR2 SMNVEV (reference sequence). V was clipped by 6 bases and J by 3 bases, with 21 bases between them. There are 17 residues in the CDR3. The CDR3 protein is CASRPVGERGGGNTIYF. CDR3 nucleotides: TGTGCCAGCAGACCCGTTGGCGAGAGAGGGGGTGGAAACACCATATATTTT.

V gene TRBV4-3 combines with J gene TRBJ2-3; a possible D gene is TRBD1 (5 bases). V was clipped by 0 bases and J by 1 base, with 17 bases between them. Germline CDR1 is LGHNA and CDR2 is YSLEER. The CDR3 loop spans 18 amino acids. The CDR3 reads CASSQEWGPTTRTDTQYF. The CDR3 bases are TGCGCCAGCAGCCAAGAATGGGGCCCAACTACCCGCACAGATACGCAGTATTTT.

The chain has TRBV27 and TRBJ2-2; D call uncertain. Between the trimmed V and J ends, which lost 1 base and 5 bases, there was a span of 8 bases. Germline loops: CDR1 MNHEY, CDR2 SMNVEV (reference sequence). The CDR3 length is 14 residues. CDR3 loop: CASSLFGRTGELFF. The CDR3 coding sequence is TGTGCCAGCAGTTTATTCGGCAGAACCGGGGAGCTGTTTTTT.

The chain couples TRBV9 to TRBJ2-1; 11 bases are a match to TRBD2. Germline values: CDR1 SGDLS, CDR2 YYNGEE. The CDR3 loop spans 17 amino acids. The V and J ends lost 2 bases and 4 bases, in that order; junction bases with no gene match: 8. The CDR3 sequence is CASSVPSGTSGYNEQFF. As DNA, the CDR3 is TGTGCCAGCAGCGTCCCCTCCGGGACTAGCGGATACAATGAGCAGTTCTTC.

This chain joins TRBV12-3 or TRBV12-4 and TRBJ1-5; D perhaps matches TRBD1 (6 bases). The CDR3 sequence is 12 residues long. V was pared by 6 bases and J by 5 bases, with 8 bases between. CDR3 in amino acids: CASSRGDQPQHF. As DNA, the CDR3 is TGTGCCAGCAGCAGGGGAGATCAGCCCCAGCATTTT.

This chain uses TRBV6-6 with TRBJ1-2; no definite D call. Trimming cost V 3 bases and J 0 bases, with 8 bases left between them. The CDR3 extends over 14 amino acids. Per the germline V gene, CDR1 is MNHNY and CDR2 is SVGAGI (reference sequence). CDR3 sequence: CASSYHSSNYGYTF. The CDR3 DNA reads TGTGCCAGCAGTTATCACAGTTCTAACTATGGCTACACCTTC.